The rows below give T cell receptor beta chains drawn from one sample of a study of regulatory T cells in long-lasting Graves disease. TCRdb reprocessed the multiplex PCR reads with MiXCR, giving one entry per CDR3 protein. The sample lists roughly 500,000 distinct CDR3 sequences, around 13% seen once, with approximately 15% in the top ten. The data were also submitted as part of a second study, on T cells in Graves' hyperthyroidism and ophthalmopathy.

The sequencing here drew on peripheral blood mononuclear cells (PBMCs), taken at new diagnosis, from a patient treated with antithyroid drugs. Source of these receptors: a woman between 45 and 60 years old with Graves disease. CDR3s include the opening cysteine and the closing phenylalanine or tryptophan. The D gene is left open where the match is weak. Some rows have no size entry. The others give once, few or many, or a class for an expanded clone.

J gene: TRBJ1-1
clone size: many
D gene: TRBD1
V gene: TRBV12-5
CDR3 DNA: TGTGCTAGTGCCCTCGGGACAGCTGAAGCTTTCTTT
CDR3 protein: CASALGTAEAFF

J gene: TRBJ1-2
clone size: few
D gene: TRBD1
V gene: TRBV6-2/TRBV6-3
CDR3 DNA: TGTGCCAGCAGTGATACCGGGACAGGCGCTCAAAACTATGGCTACACCTTC
CDR3 protein: CASSDTGTGAQNYGYTF

J gene: TRBJ2-5
clone size: many
D gene: NA
V gene: TRBV2
CDR3 DNA: TGTGCCAGCAGTGAGTCCGGGTTCCAAGAGACCCAGTACTTC
CDR3 protein: CASSESGFQETQYF

J gene: TRBJ1-5
clone size: NA
D gene: NA
V gene: TRBV7-8
CDR3 DNA: TGTGCCAGCAGCTTTGGGGGCTGGGATCAGCCCCAGCATTTT
CDR3 protein: CASSFGGWDQPQHF

J gene: TRBJ2-7
clone size: many
D gene: NA
V gene: TRBV3-1
CDR3 DNA: TGTGCCAGCAGCCAAGGGGGGGAAACCTACGAGCAGTACTTC
CDR3 protein: CASSQGGETYEQYF

J gene: TRBJ1-2
clone size: many
D gene: TRBD1
V gene: TRBV7-2
CDR3 DNA: TGTGCCAGCAGCTTAGCGACAGGGAGAACTTTTCGTCTTGGCTACACCTTC
CDR3 protein: CASSLATGRTFRLGYTF

J gene: TRBJ1-5
clone size: many
D gene: NA
V gene: TRBV29-1
CDR3 DNA: TGCAGCGTTTCGGAGGCGGAACAGCCCCAGCATTTT
CDR3 protein: CSVSEAEQPQHF

J gene: TRBJ2-7
clone size: many
D gene: NA
V gene: TRBV28
CDR3 DNA: TGTGCCAGCAGTCCCGATGGGGGCGAGCAGTACTTT
CDR3 protein: CASSPDGGEQYF

J gene: TRBJ2-3
clone size: few
D gene: TRBD2
V gene: TRBV3-1
CDR3 DNA: TGTGCCAGCAGCCAAGTCACTAGCGTCCGCACAGATACGCAGTATTTT
CDR3 protein: CASSQVTSVRTDTQYF

J gene: TRBJ2-3
clone size: many
D gene: NA
V gene: TRBV5-6
CDR3 DNA: TGTGCCAGCAGCTATCCAGATCCGCCAGTGTCCACAGATACGCAGTATTTT
CDR3 protein: CASSYPDPPVSTDTQYF

J gene: TRBJ1-1
clone size: many
D gene: TRBD1
V gene: TRBV27
CDR3 DNA: TGTGCCAGCAGTTCCTTATCGCAGGGGGTGACTGAAGCTTTCTTT
CDR3 protein: CASSSLSQGVTEAFF

J gene: TRBJ1-2
clone size: NA
D gene: NA
V gene: TRBV19
CDR3 DNA: TGTGCCAGCCAATCCTGCAGGGAGCTGGATGGCTACACCTTC
CDR3 protein: CASQSCRELDGYTF

J gene: TRBJ2-5
clone size: many
D gene: TRBD2
V gene: TRBV2
CDR3 DNA: TGTGCCAGCACGGGGACTAGCATGGAGACCCAGTACTTC
CDR3 protein: CASTGTSMETQYF

J gene: TRBJ2-2
clone size: many
D gene: NA
V gene: TRBV29-1
CDR3 DNA: TGCAGCGTGGACGGACCCTCAGACCCCGGGGAGCTGTTTTTT
CDR3 protein: CSVDGPSDPGELFF

J gene: TRBJ1-1
clone size: many
D gene: NA
V gene: TRBV12-3/TRBV12-4
CDR3 DNA: TGTGCCAGCAGTTTAACGCGTATCAACATGAACACTGAAGCTTTCTTT
CDR3 protein: CASSLTRINMNTEAFF

J gene: TRBJ2-1
clone size: NA
D gene: NA
V gene: TRBV4-1
CDR3 DNA: TGCGCCAGCCAATCCAAGGGCAATGAGCAGTTCTTC
CDR3 protein: CASQSKGNEQFF

J gene: TRBJ2-7
clone size: many
D gene: NA
V gene: TRBV20-1
CDR3 DNA: TGCAGTGCTAGAGATCAGGCCGCCTACGAGCAGTACTTC
CDR3 protein: CSARDQAAYEQYF

J gene: TRBJ2-7
clone size: few
D gene: NA
V gene: TRBV5-1
CDR3 DNA: TGCGCCAGCAGCAAGGGACCCTCGGGCTACGAGCAGTACTTC
CDR3 protein: CASSKGPSGYEQYF

J gene: TRBJ2-7
clone size: many
D gene: NA
V gene: TRBV12-3/TRBV12-4
CDR3 DNA: TGTGCCAGCAGTCCCGGGAGTGGCTACAGCGAGCAGTACTTC
CDR3 protein: CASSPGSGYSEQYF

J gene: TRBJ1-1
clone size: many
D gene: NA
V gene: TRBV7-6
CDR3 DNA: TGTGCCAGCAGCTTCGGGGCGGCGGACACTGAAGCTTTCTTT
CDR3 protein: CASSFGAADTEAFF

J gene: TRBJ1-4
clone size: NA
D gene: NA
V gene: TRBV5-1
CDR3 DNA: TGCGCCAGCAGCTTGGGGGACACTGCTGAAAAACTGTTTTTT
CDR3 protein: CASSLGDTAEKLFF

J gene: TRBJ2-7
clone size: many
D gene: NA
V gene: TRBV3-1
CDR3 DNA: TGTGCCAGCAGCCAAGTCTTAGCTTCGAACGAGCAGTACTTC
CDR3 protein: CASSQVLASNEQYF

J gene: TRBJ2-1
clone size: few
D gene: NA
V gene: TRBV30
CDR3 DNA: TGTGCCTGGAGTGAAAGCCTCCGCAGCTCCTACAATGAGCAGTTCTTC
CDR3 protein: CAWSESLRSSYNEQFF

J gene: TRBJ1-5
clone size: many
D gene: NA
V gene: TRBV28
CDR3 DNA: TGTGCCAGCAGTTCTCAGGGTAGCAATCAGCCCCAGCATTTT
CDR3 protein: CASSSQGSNQPQHF

J gene: TRBJ2-7
clone size: many
D gene: TRBD1
V gene: TRBV5-1
CDR3 DNA: TGCGCCAGCAGCTTGCGTTTCGGACAGGGGTCCCACGAGCAGTACTTC
CDR3 protein: CASSLRFGQGSHEQYF

J gene: TRBJ2-1
clone size: many
D gene: NA
V gene: TRBV11-3
CDR3 DNA: TGTGCCAGCAGCCCTGGACTGGGTGCGATGAAGGGACACAATGAGCAGTTCTTC
CDR3 protein: CASSPGLGAMKGHNEQFF

J gene: TRBJ2-6
clone size: NA
D gene: NA
V gene: TRBV19
CDR3 DNA: TGTGCCAGTAGCCATCGGGGCCCACCTGGGGCCAACGTCCTGACTTTC
CDR3 protein: CASSHRGPPGANVLTF

J gene: TRBJ1-5
clone size: many
D gene: TRBD1
V gene: TRBV4-1
CDR3 DNA: TGCGCCAGCAGCCAAGACCCCGGGACAGGGGGGAGCAATCAGCCCCAGCATTTT
CDR3 protein: CASSQDPGTGGSNQPQHF

J gene: TRBJ2-7
clone size: few
D gene: TRBD1
V gene: TRBV5-6
CDR3 DNA: TGTGCCAGCAGCTTCACAGGGGCCTACGAGCAGTACTTC
CDR3 protein: CASSFTGAYEQYF

J gene: TRBJ2-3
clone size: many
D gene: TRBD1
V gene: TRBV11-2
CDR3 DNA: TGTGCCAGCAGCTTAGGACAGGGGAACACAGATACGCAGTATTTT
CDR3 protein: CASSLGQGNTDTQYF

J gene: TRBJ2-3
clone size: NA
D gene: NA
V gene: TRBV13
CDR3 DNA: TGTGCCAGCAGCTTCCGCCGGGGAGATACGCAGTATTTT
CDR3 protein: CASSFRRGDTQYF

J gene: TRBJ1-2
clone size: NA
D gene: NA
V gene: TRBV5-1
CDR3 DNA: TGCGCCAGCAGCCTGAGCGACCCGACCGAGCATGGCTACACCTTC
CDR3 protein: CASSLSDPTEHGYTF

J gene: TRBJ2-3
clone size: many
D gene: TRBD2
V gene: TRBV11-2
CDR3 DNA: TGTGCCAGCAGCTTAGCTCTTTTGGGACTAGCGGGAGATACGCAGTATTTT
CDR3 protein: CASSLALLGLAGDTQYF

J gene: TRBJ2-7
clone size: many
D gene: NA
V gene: TRBV11-2
CDR3 DNA: TGTGCCAGCAGCTTAGCTACAGGGTCCGAGCAGTACTTC
CDR3 protein: CASSLATGSEQYF

J gene: TRBJ2-7
clone size: many
D gene: NA
V gene: TRBV28
CDR3 DNA: TGTGCCAGCAGCCCATCCTACAGCTCCTACGAGCAGTACTTC
CDR3 protein: CASSPSYSSYEQYF

J gene: TRBJ2-7
clone size: NA
D gene: NA
V gene: TRBV20-1
CDR3 DNA: TGCAGTGCTCCGACAGGGACTACCTACGAGCAGTACTTC
CDR3 protein: CSAPTGTTYEQYF

J gene: TRBJ2-1
clone size: few
D gene: TRBD2
V gene: TRBV9
CDR3 DNA: TGTGCCAGCAGCTTAGCGGGGATGCCCTACAATGAGCAGTTCTTC
CDR3 protein: CASSLAGMPYNEQFF

J gene: TRBJ1-6
clone size: few
D gene: TRBD1
V gene: TRBV7-9
CDR3 DNA: TGTGCCAGCGGGCGTCAGGGACAGGGCGATTCACCCCTCCACTTT
CDR3 protein: CASGRQGQGDSPLHF

J gene: TRBJ1-4
clone size: many
D gene: TRBD1
V gene: TRBV2
CDR3 DNA: TGTGCCAGCAGTGGACAGGGGTTGGTTGAAAAACTGTTTTTT
CDR3 protein: CASSGQGLVEKLFF

J gene: TRBJ2-6
clone size: few
D gene: NA
V gene: TRBV29-1
CDR3 DNA: TGCAGCGTTGTTGGACAGTCCTCTGGGGCCAACGTCCTGACTTTC
CDR3 protein: CSVVGQSSGANVLTF

J gene: TRBJ2-1
clone size: many
D gene: NA
V gene: TRBV2
CDR3 DNA: TGTGCCAGCCAAGGGGGAGTTGGCTCCTACAATGAGCAGTTCTTC
CDR3 protein: CASQGGVGSYNEQFF

J gene: TRBJ2-7
clone size: many
D gene: NA
V gene: TRBV12-3/TRBV12-4
CDR3 DNA: TGTGCCAGCAGCCTAGTTCCCCGGAGCTCCTACGAGCAGTACTTC
CDR3 protein: CASSLVPRSSYEQYF

J gene: TRBJ2-1
clone size: many
D gene: NA
V gene: TRBV5-1
CDR3 DNA: TGCGCCAGCAGCCTGGGACTCCACAATGAGCAGTTCTTC
CDR3 protein: CASSLGLHNEQFF

J gene: TRBJ2-3
clone size: many
D gene: NA
V gene: TRBV7-3
CDR3 DNA: TGTGCCAGCAGCCGGAGGTCCCTGGATACGCAGTATTTT
CDR3 protein: CASSRRSLDTQYF

J gene: TRBJ2-1
clone size: many
D gene: TRBD2
V gene: TRBV2
CDR3 DNA: TGTGCCAGCAGTTCCGGGACTAGCGGGATCAATGAGCAGTTCTTC
CDR3 protein: CASSSGTSGINEQFF

J gene: TRBJ1-4
clone size: many
D gene: NA
V gene: TRBV19
CDR3 DNA: TGTGCCAGCGGGGACATCTCTACTGCGAATGAAAAACTGTTTTTT
CDR3 protein: CASGDISTANEKLFF

J gene: TRBJ1-1
clone size: few
D gene: NA
V gene: TRBV5-1
CDR3 DNA: TGCGCCAGCAGCTTACGACCCACCGAGGGGGGGAGAGCTTTCTTT
CDR3 protein: CASSLRPTEGGRAFF

J gene: TRBJ2-7
clone size: many
D gene: TRBD2
V gene: TRBV28
CDR3 DNA: TGTGCCAGCAGTTTATTCCTAGCGGGAGACCTATCCTACGAGCAGTACTTC
CDR3 protein: CASSLFLAGDLSYEQYF

J gene: TRBJ1-1
clone size: many
D gene: NA
V gene: TRBV28
CDR3 DNA: TGTGCCAGCAGTTCCTCCCAGGGGCCCAAAGGTGAAGCTTTCTTT
CDR3 protein: CASSSSQGPKGEAFF

J gene: TRBJ2-7
clone size: many
D gene: TRBD2
V gene: TRBV20-1
CDR3 DNA: TGCAGTGCTAGAGATCGTTTTAGCGGGAGGGGAGCCTACGAGCAGTACTTC
CDR3 protein: CSARDRFSGRGAYEQYF

J gene: TRBJ2-1
clone size: few
D gene: TRBD2
V gene: TRBV7-2
CDR3 DNA: TGTGCCAGCAGCGATATAGCGGGATACAATGAGCAGTTCTTC
CDR3 protein: CASSDIAGYNEQFF

J gene: TRBJ2-1
clone size: many
D gene: TRBD1
V gene: TRBV30
CDR3 DNA: TGTGCCTGGACCTCGGGACAGGGGGGAGCCGGCTCCTACAATGAGCAGTTCTTC
CDR3 protein: CAWTSGQGGAGSYNEQFF